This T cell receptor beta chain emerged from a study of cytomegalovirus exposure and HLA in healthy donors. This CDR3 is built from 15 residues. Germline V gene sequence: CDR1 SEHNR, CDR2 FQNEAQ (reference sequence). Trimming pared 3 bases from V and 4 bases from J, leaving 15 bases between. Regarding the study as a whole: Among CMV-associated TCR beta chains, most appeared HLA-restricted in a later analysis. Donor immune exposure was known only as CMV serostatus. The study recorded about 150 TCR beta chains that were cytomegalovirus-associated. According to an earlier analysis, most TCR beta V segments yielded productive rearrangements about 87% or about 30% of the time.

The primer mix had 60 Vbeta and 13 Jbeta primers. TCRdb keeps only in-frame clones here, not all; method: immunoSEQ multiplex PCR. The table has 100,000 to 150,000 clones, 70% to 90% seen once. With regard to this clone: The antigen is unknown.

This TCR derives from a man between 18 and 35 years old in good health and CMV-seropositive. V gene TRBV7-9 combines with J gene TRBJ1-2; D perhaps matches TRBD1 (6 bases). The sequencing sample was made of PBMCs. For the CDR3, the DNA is TGTGCCAGCAGCTTGGATCCAGGGGCCTTCTATGGCTACACCTTC. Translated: CASSLDPGAFYGYTF. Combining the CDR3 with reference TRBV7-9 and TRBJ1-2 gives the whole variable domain DTGVSQNPRHKITKRGQNVTFRCDPISEHNRLYWYRQTLGQGPEFLTYFQNEAQLEKSRLLSDRFSAERPKGSFSTLEIQRTEQGDSAMYLCASSLDPGAFYGYTFGSGTRLTVV.